This TCR beta chain was found in a study of blood T cell repertoires in COVID-19. The V gene's germline CDR1 is SNHLY and CDR2 FYNNEI. The CDR3 extends over 15 amino acids. The trim removed 6 bases at V and 6 bases at J, leaving 10 bases unmatched. In the original workflow: Reference gene primers were amplified, and this amplification served to estimate nucleated cell counts. Sequencing used immunoSEQ multiplex PCR; TCRdb keeps in-frame clones, though not all of them. Clone size and V and J calls were adopted from that table, with D and trimming inferred from the DNA. The profile shows about 98,000 clones, 84% of them singletons.

The V and J genes are TRBV2 and TRBJ1-5; 8 positions match TRBD1. The clonotype comes from a man between 35 and 55 years old with active or convalescent COVID-19. The sample comprised peripheral blood. CDR3: CASSTGTGFRQPQHF. CDR3 bases: TGTGCCAGCAGCACCGGGACAGGTTTTCGTCAGCCCCAGCATTTT.